Listed here is a single T cell receptor (beta chain). Its antigen is undetermined. Compared with germline, one end of the junction differs, possibly owing to a read error. The data derive from a study of blood T cells in healthy people across ages. Overall study: Per two T cells, template switching captured roughly one barcoded beta molecule. Findings of the study overall: Both naive CD4+ cell counts and diversity were greater in long-lived donors than in aged donors. PBMCs left unsorted prevented a conclusive naive versus antigen-experienced comparison.

Primers used in a second PCR of roughly 6 to 11 cycles were a sample-barcoded 5' primer and a J-beta primer mix. TCRdb reanalysed the 5' RACE reads using MiXCR and keeps one entry per CDR3 protein. The sample records about 730,000 distinct CDR3 sequences, about 40% being singletons. The source is a woman between 55 and 75 years old in good health. The sample consisted of blood.

The CDR3, as DNA: TGTGCCAGCAGTTCATCACTAGCGGGGAGCACAGGTACGCAGTATTTT. Protein product: CASSSSLAGSTGTQYF. The chain recombines TRBV28 with TRBJ2-3; TRBD2 matches 10 bases. CDR1 MDHEN and CDR2 SYDVKM come from the germline V gene. The CDR3 is made up of 16 amino acids.